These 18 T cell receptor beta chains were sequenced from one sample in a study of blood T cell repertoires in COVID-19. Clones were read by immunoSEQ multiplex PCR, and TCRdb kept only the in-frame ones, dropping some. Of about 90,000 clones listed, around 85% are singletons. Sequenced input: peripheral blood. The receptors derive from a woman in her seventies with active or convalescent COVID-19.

This chain's CDR3 is CASSDGSGGFGNIQYF. In DNA, the CDR3 is TGTGCCAGCAGTGATGGTAGCGGGGGGTTCGGTAACATTCAGTACTTC. The V gene is TRBV6-1, the J gene TRBJ2-4, with 10 bases lining up with TRBD2. Germline CDR1 and CDR2: MNHNS and SASEGT. V shed 3 bases and J 7 bases; nucleotides not matched to a gene: 9. This CDR3 contains 16 residues.

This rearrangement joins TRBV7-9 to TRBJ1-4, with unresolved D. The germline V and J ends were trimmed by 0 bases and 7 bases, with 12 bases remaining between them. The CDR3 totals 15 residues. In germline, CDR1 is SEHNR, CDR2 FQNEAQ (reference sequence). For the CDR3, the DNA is TGTGCCAGCAGCTTAGCGCCTAGTAGTCCTGAAAAACTGTTTTTT. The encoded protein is CASSLAPSSPEKLFF.

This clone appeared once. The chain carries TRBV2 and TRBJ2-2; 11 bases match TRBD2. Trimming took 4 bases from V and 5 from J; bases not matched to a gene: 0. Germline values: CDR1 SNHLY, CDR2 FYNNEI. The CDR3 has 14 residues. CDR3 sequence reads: CASSVAGGTGELFF. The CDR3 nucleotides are TGTGCCAGCAGTGTAGCGGGGGGGACCGGGGAGCTGTTTTTT.

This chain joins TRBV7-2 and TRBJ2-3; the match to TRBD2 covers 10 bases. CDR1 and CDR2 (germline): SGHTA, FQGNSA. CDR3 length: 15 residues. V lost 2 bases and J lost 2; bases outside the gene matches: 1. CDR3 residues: CASSLLAGVTDTQYF. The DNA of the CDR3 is TGTGCCAGCAGCTTACTAGCGGGGGTCACAGATACGCAGTATTTT.

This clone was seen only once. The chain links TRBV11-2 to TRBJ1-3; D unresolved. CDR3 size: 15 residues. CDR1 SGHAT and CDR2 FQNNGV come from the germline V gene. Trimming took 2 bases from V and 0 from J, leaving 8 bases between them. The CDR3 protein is CASSLSGSSGNTIYF. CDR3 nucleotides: TGTGCCAGCAGCTTATCGGGGAGCTCTGGAAACACCATATATTTT.

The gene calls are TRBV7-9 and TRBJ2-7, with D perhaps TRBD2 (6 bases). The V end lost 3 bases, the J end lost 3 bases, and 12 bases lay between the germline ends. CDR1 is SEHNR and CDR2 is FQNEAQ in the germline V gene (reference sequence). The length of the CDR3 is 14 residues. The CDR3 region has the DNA TGTGCCAGCAGCTTTGGCGGGGCGCGCTACGAGCAGTACTTC. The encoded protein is CASSFGGARYEQYF.

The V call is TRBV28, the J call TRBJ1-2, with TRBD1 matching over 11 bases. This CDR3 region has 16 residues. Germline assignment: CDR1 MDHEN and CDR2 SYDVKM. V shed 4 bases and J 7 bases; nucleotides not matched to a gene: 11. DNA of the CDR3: TGTGCCAGCAGTTCTACGACCGGGACAGGGGGTCTTGGCTACACCTTC. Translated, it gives CASSSTTGTGGLGYTF.

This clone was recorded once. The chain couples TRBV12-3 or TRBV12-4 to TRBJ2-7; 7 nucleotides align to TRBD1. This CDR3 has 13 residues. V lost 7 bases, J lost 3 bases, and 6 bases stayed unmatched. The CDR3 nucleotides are TGTGCCAGCACCAAAGACAGGGACTACGAGCAGTACTTC. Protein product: CASTKDRDYEQYF.

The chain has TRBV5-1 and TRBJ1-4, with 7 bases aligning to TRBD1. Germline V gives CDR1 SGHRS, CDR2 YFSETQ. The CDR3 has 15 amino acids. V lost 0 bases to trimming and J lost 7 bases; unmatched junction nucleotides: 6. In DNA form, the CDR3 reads TGCGCCAGCAGCTTGGAAGGGGGCGGTGGTGAAAAACTGTTTTTT. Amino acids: CASSLEGGGGEKLFF. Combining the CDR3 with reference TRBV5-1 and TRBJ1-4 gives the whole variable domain KAGVTQTPRYLIKTRGQQVTLSCSPISGHRSVSWYQQTPGQGLQFLFEYFSETQRNKGNFPGRFSGRQFSNSRSEMNVSTLELGDSALYLCASSLEGGGGEKLFFGSGTQLSVL.

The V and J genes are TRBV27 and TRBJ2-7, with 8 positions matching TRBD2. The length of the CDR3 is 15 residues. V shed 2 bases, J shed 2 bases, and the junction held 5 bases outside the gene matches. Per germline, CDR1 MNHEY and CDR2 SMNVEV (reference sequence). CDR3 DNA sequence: TGTGCCAGCAGTTTAGGCCGGGGGGGTGCCTACGAGCAGTACTTC. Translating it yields CASSLGRGGAYEQYF.

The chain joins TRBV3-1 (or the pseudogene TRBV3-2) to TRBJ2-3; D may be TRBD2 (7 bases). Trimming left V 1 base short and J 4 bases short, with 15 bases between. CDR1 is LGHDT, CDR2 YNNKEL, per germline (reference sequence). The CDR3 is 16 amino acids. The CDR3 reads CASSQATGGNPDTQYF. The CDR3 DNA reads TGTGCCAGCAGCCAAGCCACGGGGGGCAACCCAGATACGCAGTATTTT.

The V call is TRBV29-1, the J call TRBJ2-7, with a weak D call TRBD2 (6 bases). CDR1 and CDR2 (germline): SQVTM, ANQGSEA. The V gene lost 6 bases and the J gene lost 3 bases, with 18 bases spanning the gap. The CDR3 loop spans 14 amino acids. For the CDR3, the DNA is TGCAGCGTCGCCGGGACTCACGGATTCTACGAGCAGTACTTC. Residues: CSVAGTHGFYEQYF.

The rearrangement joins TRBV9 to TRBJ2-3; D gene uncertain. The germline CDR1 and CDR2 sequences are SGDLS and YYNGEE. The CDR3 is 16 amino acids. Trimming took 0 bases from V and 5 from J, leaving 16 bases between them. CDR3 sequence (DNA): TGTGCCAGCAGCGTAGGAAACACAGCTATACAAGATACGCAGTATTTT. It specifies CASSVGNTAIQDTQYF.

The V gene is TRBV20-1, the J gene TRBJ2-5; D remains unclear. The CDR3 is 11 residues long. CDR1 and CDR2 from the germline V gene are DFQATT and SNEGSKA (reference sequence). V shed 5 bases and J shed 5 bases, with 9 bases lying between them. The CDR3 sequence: CSAPSPETQYF. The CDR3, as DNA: TGCAGTGCTCCGTCCCCGGAGACCCAGTACTTC.

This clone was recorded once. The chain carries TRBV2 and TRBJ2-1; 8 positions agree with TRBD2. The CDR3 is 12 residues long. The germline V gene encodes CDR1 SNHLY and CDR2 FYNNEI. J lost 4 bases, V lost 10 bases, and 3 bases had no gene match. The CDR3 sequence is CANGGAYNEQFF. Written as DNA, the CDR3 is TGTGCCAACGGGGGGGCGTACAATGAGCAGTTCTTC. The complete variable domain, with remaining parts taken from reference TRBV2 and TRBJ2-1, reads EPEVTQTPSHQVTQMGQEVILRCVPISNHLYFYWYRQILGQKVEFLVSFYNNEISEKSEIFDDQFSVERPDGSNFTLKIRSTKLEDSAMYFCANGGAYNEQFFGPGTRLTVL.

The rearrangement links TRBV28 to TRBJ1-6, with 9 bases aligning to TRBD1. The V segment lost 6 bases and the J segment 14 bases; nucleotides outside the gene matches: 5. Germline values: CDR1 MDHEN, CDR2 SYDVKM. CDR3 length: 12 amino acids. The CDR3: CASSLRTGALHF. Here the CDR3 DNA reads TGTGCCAGCAGCCTGAGGACAGGGGCCCTCCACTTT.

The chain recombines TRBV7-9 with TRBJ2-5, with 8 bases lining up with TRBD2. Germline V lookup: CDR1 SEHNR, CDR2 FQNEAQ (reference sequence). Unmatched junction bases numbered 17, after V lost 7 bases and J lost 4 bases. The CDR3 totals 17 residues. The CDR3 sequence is CASNPLAGGGRGETQYF. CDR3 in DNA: TGTGCCAGCAACCCGTTAGCCGGGGGGGGCCGCGGAGAGACCCAGTACTTC.

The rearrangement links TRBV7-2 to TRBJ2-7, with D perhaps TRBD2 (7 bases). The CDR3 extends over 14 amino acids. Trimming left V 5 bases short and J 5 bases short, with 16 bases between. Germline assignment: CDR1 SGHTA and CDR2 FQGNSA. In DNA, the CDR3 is TGTGCCAGCAGCCCAGACGGGGGGCGGGACGAGCAGTACTTC. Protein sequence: CASSPDGGRDEQYF.